The 28 T cell receptor beta chains below come from one sample, sequenced in a study. TCRdb itself ran the 5' RACE reads through MiXCR, one entry per CDR3 protein. The data hold 50,000 to 80,000 distinct CDR3 sequences, with approximately 23% observed a single time. Sequencing was performed on memory CD4+ T cells sorted from a lymph node. Subset meaning: memory CD4+ T cells, CD4+CD45RO+CD25-. These receptors were obtained from a female donor with breast cancer.

This clonotype occurred a few times. This chain connects TRBV6-5 to TRBJ1-6; D possibly corresponds to TRBD1 (5 bases). Germline-derived CDR1 and CDR2 are MNHEY and SVGAGI. The germline V and J ends were trimmed by 5 bases and 10 bases, with 12 bases remaining between them. The CDR3 spans 13 residues. CDR3 region: CASSLGVLSPLHF. CDR3 nucleotides: TGTGCCAGCAGTCTAGGGGTCCTATCACCCCTCCACTTT.

The rearrangement uses TRBV7-6 and TRBJ2-7; maybe TRBD2 (6 bases). Germline CDR1 is SGHVS and CDR2 is FNYEAQ. Trimming left V 5 bases short and J 4 bases short, with 18 bases between. The CDR3 is 15 amino acids. The DNA of the CDR3 is TGTGCCAGCAGCCCCTCGGGCTCCGGGAGATACGAGCAGTACTTC. Translated: CASSPSGSGRYEQYF.

The chain recombines TRBV9 with TRBJ2-3; TRBD2 might be the D (6 bases). Between the trimmed V and J ends, which lost 2 bases and 6 bases, there was a span of 10 bases. The CDR3 is 13 amino acids. CDR1 is SGDLS, CDR2 YYNGEE, per germline. CDR3 loop: CASSVRGDDTQYF. The DNA for the CDR3 is TGTGCCAGCAGCGTTCGCGGGGATGATACGCAGTATTTT.

This clonotype has only a few counts. The rearrangement joins TRBV6-1 to TRBJ2-3, with D tentatively TRBD1 (5 bases). This CDR3 contains 10 residues. Germline V gives CDR1 MNHNS, CDR2 SASEGT. Trimming shortened V by 7 bases and J by 8 bases, and 7 bases separated the two germline ends. CDR3 residues: CASTQGTQYF. The CDR3 nucleotides read TGTGCCAGCACCCAGGGTACGCAGTATTTT.

With respect to this clonotype: Likely a read error: the CDR3 ends without its conserved phenylalanine or tryptophan. In nucleotides, the CDR3 is TGTGCCAGCAGCTTGGGGGGATCCGAGCAGTACCTC. Encoded protein: CASSLGGSEQYL. V usage is TRBV7-9 and J usage is TRBJ2-7; a possible D gene is TRBD2 (6 bases). Trimming shortened V by 3 bases and J by 6 bases, and 9 bases separated the two germline ends. Germline V CDR1 and CDR2: SEHNR, FQNEAQ (reference sequence). The CDR3 is 12 residues long.

The chain uses TRBV7-9 and TRBJ2-7; unclear D gene. V was clipped by 1 base and J by 3 bases, with 19 bases between them. This CDR3 contains 17 residues. Germline V CDR1 and CDR2: SEHNR, FQNEAQ (reference sequence). The CDR3 spells CASSLGGNPRVVYEQYF. DNA for the CDR3: TGTGCCAGCAGCTTAGGGGGAAATCCTAGGGTAGTCTACGAGCAGTACTTC.

This clonotype was observed many times. For the CDR3, the DNA is TGTGCCAGCAGTTATAGTGGCGGCCTGAACACTGAAGCTTTCTTT. This translates into CASSYSGGLNTEAFF. The V call is TRBV6-2 or TRBV6-3, the J call TRBJ1-1, with D hard to call. Trimming removed 3 bases from V and 0 bases from J, with 11 bases in between. Germline V gene sequence: CDR1 MNHEY, CDR2 SVGEGT. The CDR3 consists of 15 residues.

The chain joins TRBV5-1 to TRBJ2-5, with D perhaps TRBD2 (5 bases). Germline CDR1 and CDR2: SGHRS and YFSETQ. With 2 bases removed from V and 5 bases from J, the gap between germline ends came to 10 bases. The CDR3 is made up of 13 amino acids. The CDR3 region is CASSFGSGETQYF. DNA for the CDR3: TGCGCCAGCAGCTTTGGGAGCGGCGAGACCCAGTACTTC.

The J gene is TRBJ1-2, the V gene TRBV9, with unresolved D. Germline loops: CDR1 SGDLS, CDR2 YYNGEE. V lost 0 bases and J lost 8, with 11 bases in between. The CDR3 has 13 residues. Here the CDR3 DNA reads TGTGCCAGCAGCGTAGGCGGGGAAAACGGCTACACCTTC. Translating it yields CASSVGGENGYTF.

This clonotype came up a few times. This chain links TRBV19 with TRBJ2-3, with a tentative D call TRBD2 (6 bases). V lost 3 bases and J lost 0, with 10 bases in between. Germline V CDR1 and CDR2: LNHDA, SQIVND (reference sequence). CDR3 size: 15 residues. The CDR3 nucleotides read TGTGCCAGTAGTATGCCGGGACTCAGCACAGATACGCAGTATTTT. Protein product: CASSMPGLSTDTQYF.

This clonotype was seen more than once but under ten times. The rearrangement links TRBV29-1 to TRBJ2-7; 9 bases agree with TRBD1. This CDR3 contains 14 residues. Germline loops: CDR1 SQVTM, CDR2 ANQGSEA. The trim removed 6 bases at V and 3 bases at J, leaving 9 bases unmatched. The CDR3 bases are TGCAGCGTCCTCAAACAGGGGGCAGGCTACGAGCAGTACTTC. Its protein is CSVLKQGAGYEQYF.

This clonotype appeared a few times. V is TRBV28 and J is TRBJ1-3, with a tentative D call TRBD1 (5 bases). Trimming stripped 6 bases from V and 10 bases from J, with 19 bases between. The CDR3 is 14 residues long. CDR1 is MDHEN and CDR2 is SYDVKM in the germline V gene. This CDR3 is CASSKMGTLRTIYF. The CDR3 DNA follows: TGTGCCAGCAGCAAAATGGGGACCTTGAGGACCATATATTTT.

For this clonotype: In this CDR3 the conserved last residue, phenylalanine or tryptophan, is missing, so a read error is likely. V usage is TRBV29-1 and J usage is TRBJ2-1; TRBD1 matches 7 bases. The germline gives CDR1 SQVTM, CDR2 ANQGSEA. V gave up 8 bases and J gave up 6 bases; unmatched junction bases: 10. This CDR3 is built from 13 residues. CDR3 loop: CSSTGQRVNEQFL. CDR3 bases: TGCAGCTCAACGGGACAGAGGGTCAATGAGCAGTTCCTC.

This clonotype was counted at least ten times. The chain links TRBV20-1 to TRBJ2-3; D perhaps matches TRBD1 (6 bases). Trimming stripped 6 bases from V and 2 bases from J, with 18 bases between. Germline CDR1 reads DFQATT; CDR2 reads SNEGSKA (reference sequence). The CDR3 length is 15 residues. In DNA, the CDR3 is TGCAGTGCCCACGACGGACAGAAAGACACAGATACGCAGTATTTT. Translated, it gives CSAHDGQKDTDTQYF.

Comment on this clonotype: Given a much more abundant clone one base away, this may be a read error. The chain has TRBV6-5 and TRBJ2-3; 10 bases fit TRBD2. V shed 7 bases and J 7 bases; nucleotides not matched to a gene: 17. CDR1 is MNHEY and CDR2 is SVGAGI in the germline V gene. The CDR3 has 17 amino acids. This chain's CDR3 is CASIYLPGLAKRNTQYF. CDR3 nucleotide sequence: TGTGCCAGCATTTATCTACCGGGACTAGCGAAGCGGAATACGCAGTATTTT.

This clonotype was seen only a few times. The V call is TRBV5-5, the J call TRBJ1-3, with no clear D. There are 15 residues in the CDR3. Trimming cost V 4 bases and J 6 bases, with 17 bases left between them. Germline V lookup: CDR1 SGHKS, CDR2 YYEKEE (reference sequence). The CDR3 DNA reads TGTGCCAGCAGCCCACGGTCCTCCTCCCAAAACACCATATATTTT. It encodes CASSPRSSSQNTIYF.

There are a few counts of this clonotype. The rearrangement links TRBV6-1 to TRBJ2-7; 7 nucleotides line up with TRBD2. The CDR3 consists of 15 residues. V dropped 3 bases and J dropped 1; count of bases not matched to a gene: 6. Germline CDR1 MNHNS, CDR2 SASEGT. This CDR3 is CASSDSSRESYEQYF. CDR3 in DNA: TGTGCCAGCAGTGATTCGTCGCGGGAGTCCTACGAGCAGTACTTC.

This clonotype was seen a few times. V usage is TRBV28 and J usage is TRBJ2-5, with D perhaps TRBD2 (5 bases). CDR3 length: 13 residues. The V and J ends lost 6 bases and 2 bases respectively, with 10 bases between them. Per the germline V gene, CDR1 is MDHEN and CDR2 is SYDVKM. Here the CDR3 reads CASSKRPQETQYF. The CDR3 nucleotides read TGTGCCAGCAGCAAGCGGCCTCAAGAGACCCAGTACTTC.

This clonotype was observed a handful of times. The V call is TRBV5-1, the J call TRBJ2-5; unclear D gene. The ends were cut back, 0 bases at V and 0 bases at J, with 6 bases in the middle. Germline CDR1 is SGHRS and CDR2 is YFSETQ. The CDR3 consists of 14 residues. DNA for the CDR3: TGCGCCAGCAGCTTGGACAGAAACCAAGAGACCCAGTACTTC. Amino acid sequence: CASSLDRNQETQYF.

J is TRBJ1-1 and V is TRBV4-1; D is undetermined. The CDR3 consists of 16 residues. Germline CDR1 reads MGHRA; CDR2 reads YSYEKL. The V end was cut by 6 bases, the J end by 0 bases, with 17 bases between. The DNA for the CDR3 is TGCGCCAGCAGTCCCATAGGCAGGCTGATGAACACTGAAGCTTTCTTT. Translation gives CASSPIGRLMNTEAFF.

This clonotype was seen more than once but under ten times. The J gene is TRBJ2-3, the V gene TRBV20-1, with D possibly being TRBD2 (7 bases). Germline V gives CDR1 DFQATT, CDR2 SNEGSKA (reference sequence). The CDR3 consists of 16 residues. The ends were cut back, 5 bases at V and 0 bases at J, with 18 bases in the middle. The CDR3 DNA follows: TGCAGTGCTTCGGGTCCCCGGGGGGCTAGCACAGATACGCAGTATTTT. Its protein product is CSASGPRGASTDTQYF.

V is TRBV20-1 and J is TRBJ1-1; D not resolved. The CDR3 spans 13 residues. The germline gives CDR1 DFQATT, CDR2 SNEGSKA (reference sequence). Trimming took 4 bases from V and 7 from J, leaving 16 bases between them. CDR3 sequence reads: CSAIRWAPNEAFF. DNA of the CDR3: TGCAGTGCTATAAGGTGGGCACCAAATGAAGCTTTCTTT.

The chain couples TRBV9 to TRBJ2-1; 8 bases are shared with TRBD2. Germline V gene data show CDR1 as SGDLS and CDR2 as YYNGEE. J lost 8 bases, V lost 4 bases, and 11 bases had no gene match. This CDR3 contains 15 residues. CDR3 residues: CASSYPRGGMDEQFF. The CDR3, as DNA: TGTGCCAGCAGCTATCCCCGGGGGGGGATGGATGAGCAGTTCTTC.

The V call is TRBV19, the J call TRBJ1-6; D is ambiguous. V was shortened by 6 bases and J by 7 bases, with 10 bases between the two germline ends. CDR3 length equals 13 residues. CDR1 and CDR2 (germline): LNHDA, SQIVND (reference sequence). For the CDR3, the DNA is TGTGCCAGTAGCTACAGTAAAAATTCACCCCTCCACTTT. Translation: CASSYSKNSPLHF.

The gene calls are TRBV5-1 and TRBJ2-1, with TRBD2 matching over 15 bases. The length of the CDR3 is 15 residues. CDR1 is SGHRS and CDR2 is YFSETQ in the germline V gene. Unmatched junction bases numbered 9, after V lost 4 bases and J lost 13 bases. The CDR3 bases are TGCGCCAGCAGCAGCCAAACGGGACTAGCGGGAGGACAGTTCTTC. This gives the protein CASSSQTGLAGGQFF.

The rearrangement links TRBV20-1 to TRBJ2-3, with 12 positions matching TRBD2. The ends lost 0 bases at V and 5 bases at J; junction bases unmatched: 9. Germline CDR1 is DFQATT and CDR2 is SNEGSKA (reference sequence). The CDR3 is made up of 17 amino acids. CDR3 nucleotide sequence: TGCAGTGCTAGAGATCGCCTACTAGCGGGAGGAGGAGATACGCAGTATTTT. Its protein is CSARDRLLAGGGDTQYF.

This clonotype has only a few counts. The chain carries TRBV5-1 and TRBJ2-1; D is ambiguous. The CDR3 has 15 amino acids. The V gene's germline CDR1 is SGHRS and CDR2 YFSETQ. With 0 bases removed from V and 0 bases from J, the gap between germline ends came to 7 bases. CDR3 sequence: CASSLGAVSYNEQFF. CDR3 in DNA: TGCGCCAGCAGCTTGGGAGCAGTCTCCTACAATGAGCAGTTCTTC.

Comment on this clonotype: With a much larger clone just one base away, this may be a read error. The J gene is TRBJ2-7, the V gene TRBV6-2 or TRBV6-3; a weak D match, TRBD2 (6 bases). This CDR3 is 16 amino acids long. Per germline, CDR1 MNHEY and CDR2 SVGEGT. In DNA form, the CDR3 reads TGTGCCAGCATTTCCGGGAGAGCAGACCTCTCCGACGAGCAGTACTTC. Translation: CASISGRADLSDEQYF.